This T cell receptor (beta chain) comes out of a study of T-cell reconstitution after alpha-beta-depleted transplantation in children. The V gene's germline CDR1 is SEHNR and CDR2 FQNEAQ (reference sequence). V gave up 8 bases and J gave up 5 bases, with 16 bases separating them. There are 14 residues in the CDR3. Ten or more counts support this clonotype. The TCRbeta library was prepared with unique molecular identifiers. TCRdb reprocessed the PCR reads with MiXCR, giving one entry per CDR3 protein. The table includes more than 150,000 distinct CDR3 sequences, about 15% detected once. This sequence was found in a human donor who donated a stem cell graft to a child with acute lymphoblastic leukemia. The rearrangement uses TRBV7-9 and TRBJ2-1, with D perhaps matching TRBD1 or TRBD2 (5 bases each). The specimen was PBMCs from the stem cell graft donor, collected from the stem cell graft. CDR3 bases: TGTGCCAGCGGGCGCGCCGGGGCCGACAATGAGCAGTTCTTC. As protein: CASGRAGADNEQFF. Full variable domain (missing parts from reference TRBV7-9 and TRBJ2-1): DTGVSQNPRHKITKRGQNVTFRCDPISEHNRLYWYRQTLGQGPEFLTYFQNEAQLEKSRLLSDRFSAERPKGSFSTLEIQRTEQGDSAMYLCASGRAGADNEQFFGPGTRLTVL.